One and the same sample provided the 3 T cell receptor beta chains below, sequenced in a study of radiotherapy plus CTLA-4 blockade in lung cancer. The data were produced by immunoSEQ multiplex PCR, yet TCRdb's version contains in-frame clones alone and is incomplete. This sample yields around 100,000 clones, of which about four fifths are seen a single time; approximately 3.5% belongs to the top ten. Sequenced here: peripheral blood, sampled from a patient treated with radiotherapy plus ipilimumab. The receptors derive from a human donor with non-small cell lung cancer that progressed on radiotherapy plus ipilimumab. Some clones in this sample may be carry-over from other donors' samples.

V gene TRBV11-2 combines with J gene TRBJ2-1; no reliable D call. Trimming took off 3 bases at V and 9 bases at J, with 9 bases between the two ends. In germline, CDR1 is SGHAT, CDR2 FQNNGV. The CDR3 has 12 amino acids. The CDR3 coding sequence is TGTGCCAGCAGCTTTTTTTCCAGTGAGCAGTTCTTC. It encodes CASSFFSSEQFF.

Details on this clone: The sample has other DNA sequences that encode this CDR3 too. The chain uses TRBV2 and TRBJ2-2; 7 bases agree with TRBD1. Trimming took 4 bases from V and 0 from J; bases not matched to a gene: 5. The CDR3 sequence is 16 residues long. CDR1 and CDR2 (germline): SNHLY, FYNNEI. The CDR3 spells CASSVVGTANTGELFF. The CDR3 DNA sequence: TGTGCCAGCAGTGTCGTTGGGACAGCGAACACCGGGGAGCTGTTTTTT.

This chain uses TRBV18 with TRBJ1-6; 7 nucleotides agree with TRBD1. Germline CDR1 is KGHSH and CDR2 is LQKENI. The V gene end was trimmed by 4 bases and the J gene end by 4 bases; junction bases not matched to a gene: 7. The CDR3 is 16 residues long. CDR3 nucleotides: TGTGCCAGCTCACGTACAGGGGAAACATATAATTCACCCCTCCACTTT. Protein: CASSRTGETYNSPLHF. Full variable domain (outside the CDR3, taken from reference TRBV18 and TRBJ1-6): NAGVMQNPRHLVRRRGQEARLRCSPMKGHSHVYWYRQLPEEGLKFMVYLQKENIIDESGMPKERFSAEFPKEGPSILRIQQVVRGDSAAYFCASSRTGETYNSPLHFGNGTRLTVT.